The 6 T cell receptor beta chains in this list originate from one sample, sequenced in a study of neoadjuvant anti-PD-1 for oral cavity cancer. Time point denoted: after neoadjuvant nivolumab, at surgical resection. Generated by immunoSEQ multiplex PCR, the TCRdb table keeps only in-frame clones and is missing some. Among roughly 15,000 clones listed, about 76% were seen once. The material was PBMCs, obtained after nivolumab (anti-PD-1) treatment. The source of these receptors is a person aged 35 to 85 with oral cavity squamous cell carcinoma.

The rearrangement links TRBV6-1 to TRBJ2-3, with 15 bases identical to TRBD2. Per the germline V gene, CDR1 is MNHNS and CDR2 is SASEGT. The CDR3 contains 15 residues. Trimming removed 6 bases from V and 6 bases from J; junction bases left unmatched: 4. The CDR3 DNA follows: TGTGCCAGCAGGAGGGGGACTAGCGGGAGGGATACGCAGTATTTT. Translating it yields CASRRGTSGRDTQYF.

V usage is TRBV6-5 and J usage is TRBJ1-2, with D possibly TRBD1 on 5 matching bases. The V gene lost 8 bases and the J gene lost 4 bases, with 11 bases spanning the gap. Germline loops: CDR1 MNHEY, CDR2 SVGAGI. This CDR3 is 12 amino acids long. The CDR3 spells CASGTRVYGYTF. The CDR3 region has the DNA TGTGCCAGCGGGACCCGAGTCTATGGCTACACCTTC.

The genes are TRBV7-5 and TRBJ1-5. TRBV7-5 counts as a pseudogene. The CDR3 has 11 amino acids. CDR3 loop: CARSSVRPQHF. In DNA form, the CDR3 reads TGTGCCAGAAGCTCCGTACGGCCCCAGCATTTT.

In its sample, this clone was seen once. The CDR3 is CASSTVAGVYNEQFF. The CDR3 DNA is TGTGCCAGCAGTACTGTAGCGGGAGTCTACAATGAGCAGTTCTTC. The chain carries TRBV6-5 and TRBJ2-1; 9 nucleotides agree with TRBD2. The length of the CDR3 is 15 residues. Trimming cost V 5 bases and J 3 bases; bases outside gene matches: 5. In germline, CDR1 is MNHEY, CDR2 SVGAGI.

The chain has TRBV30 and TRBJ1-5, with D hard to call. The V end was cut by 5 bases, the J end by 4 bases, with 12 bases between. CDR3 length: 13 residues. The V gene's germline CDR1 is GTSNPN and CDR2 SVGIG (reference sequence). The CDR3, as DNA: TGTGCCTGGTCGCACAGCGCTAATCAGCCCCAGCATTTT. Protein product: CAWSHSANQPQHF. Full variable domain (outside the CDR3, taken from reference TRBV30 and TRBJ1-5): SQTIHQWPATLVQPVGSPLSLECTVEGTSNPNLYWYRQAAGRGLQLLFYSVGIGQISSEVPQNLSASRPQDRQFILSSKKLLLSDSGFYLCAWSHSANQPQHFGDGTRLSIL.

The chain employs TRBV30 and TRBJ2-7, with D unresolved. Germline V gene data show CDR1 as GTSNPN and CDR2 as SVGIG (reference sequence). Deletions cut 2 bases from V and 0 bases from J, with 5 bases between. The CDR3 covers 12 residues. The CDR3 reads CAWSLNSYEQYF. In DNA, the CDR3 is TGTGCCTGGAGTCTAAACTCCTACGAGCAGTACTTC.